The T cell receptor (beta chain) under discussion was sequenced for a study of beta chain features in type 1 diabetes. As concerns this clone: What it recognizes is unknown. The germline gene is not matched at one end of the junction; a read error may be the cause.

General study points: A pattern of fewer insertions and more deletions at VDJ junctions was seen in type 1 diabetes patients. For Type 1 diabetes patients, all four CD4+ subsets carried TCRB CDR3s that were moderately but significantly shorter.

The isolated RNA, all of it, was reverse transcribed, so expressed TCRB transcripts were what got sequenced. Produced via immunoSEQ multiplex PCR; TCRdb's table is partial and in-frame only. Among some 200,000 clones listed, approximately 16% were seen once. Germline loops: CDR1 GTSNPN, CDR2 SVGIG (reference sequence). The CDR3 has 14 residues. The chain recombines TRBV30 with TRBJ2-2, with TRBD1 as a possible D gene (6 bases). This clonotype was obtained from a man aged 25-45 years with type 1 diabetes. Sequencing was performed on naive CD4+ T cells from blood. In nucleotides, the CDR3 is TGTGCCTGGGGCAGGGGAACTAACACCAGGGAGCTGTTTTTT. Amino acids: CAWGRGTNTRELFF.